One and the same sample provided the 31 T cell receptor beta chains below, sequenced in a study of post-analysis software for immune sequencing data. Study-level findings and limits: There were roughly 5 TRBV segments more frequent in patients than controls, and TRBV5-6, TRBV5-1 and TRBV20-1 were among them.

No antigen has been assigned to these receptors. TCR beta libraries were prepared from cDNA with unique molecular identifiers. MiXCR, run by TCRdb on the PCR reads, gives a single entry per CDR3 protein. Of roughly 540,000 distinct CDR3 sequences listed, approximately 31% are singletons. Sequenced: blood. Source of these receptors: a girl aged 2-17 years with multiple sclerosis.

V and J are TRBV5-1 and TRBJ2-3, with D possibly TRBD1 on 5 matching bases. V was cut by 6 bases and J by 6 bases, with 14 bases left in between. The germline CDR1 and CDR2 sequences are SGHRS and YFSETQ. This CDR3 has 13 amino acids. This chain's CDR3 is CASTRPGSDTQYF. DNA for the CDR3: TGCGCCAGCACCAGGCCAGGGTCCGATACGCAGTATTTT.

This clonotype was counted only a few times. V and J are TRBV5-6 and TRBJ2-1; D call uncertain. The germline CDR1 and CDR2 sequences are SGHDT and YYEEEE. The CDR3 is 13 residues long. Trimming removed 1 base at V and 8 bases at J, with 10 bases between. CDR3 in DNA: TGTGCCAGCAGCTTGCAGTCTCTCTATGAGCAGTTCTTC. Protein: CASSLQSLYEQFF.

V and J are TRBV20-1 and TRBJ1-5; 7 nucleotides match TRBD1. From germline, CDR1 is DFQATT and CDR2 SNEGSKA (reference sequence). The length of the CDR3 is 14 residues. Germline trimming cut 2 bases from V and 0 bases from J; bases unmatched to any gene: 1. CDR3 sequence: CSARQGDSNQPQHF. The CDR3 DNA sequence: TGCAGTGCTAGACAGGGGGATAGCAATCAGCCCCAGCATTTT.

In its sample, this clonotype was seen a few times. The J gene is TRBJ2-3, the V gene TRBV4-1, with 9 nucleotides matching TRBD2. This CDR3 is 18 amino acids long. J gave up 9 bases and V 1 base, and 17 bases lay outside the gene matches. From germline, CDR1 is MGHRA and CDR2 YSYEKL. The CDR3 loop is CASSQGGLRLAGRDTQYF. The CDR3 nucleotides read TGCGCCAGCAGCCAAGGGGGTTTGAGGCTAGCGGGGAGGGACACGCAGTATTTT.

This clonotype was counted between two and nine times. V is TRBV11-3 and J is TRBJ2-1; D assignment may be TRBD1 or TRBD2 (6 bases each). The CDR3 consists of 13 residues. CDR1 is SGHNT, CDR2 YENEEA, per germline. V gave up 5 bases and J gave up 8 bases, with 13 bases separating them. CDR3 protein: CASSPGAGDEQFF. CDR3 in DNA: TGTGCCAGCAGCCCGGGGGCTGGGGATGAGCAGTTCTTC.

The CDR3 sequence is CASSHSGGKQYF. The CDR3 coding sequence is TGTGCCAGCAGCCATAGCGGGGGGAAGCAGTACTTC. The chain joins TRBV6-2 or TRBV6-3 to TRBJ2-5; 10 nucleotides line up with TRBD2. Unmatched junction bases numbered 6, after V lost 6 bases and J lost 11 bases. This CDR3 region has 12 residues. From germline, CDR1 is MNHEY and CDR2 SVGEGT.

This clonotype was seen a few times. The genes are TRBV11-2 and TRBJ2-7; D is unresolved. The CDR3 is 14 amino acids. Per the germline V gene, CDR1 is SGHAT and CDR2 is FQNNGV. Trimming took off 4 bases at V and 0 bases at J, with 10 bases between the two ends. CDR3 nucleotide sequence: TGTGCCAGCAGCTCAGTCTTGGTCTCCTACGAGCAGTACTTC. This codes for CASSSVLVSYEQYF. Combining the CDR3 with reference TRBV11-2 and TRBJ2-7 gives the whole variable domain EAGVAQSPRYKIIEKRQSVAFWCNPISGHATLYWYQQILGQGPKLLIQFQNNGVVDDSQLPKDRFSAERLKGVDSTLKIQPAKLEDSAVYLCASSSVLVSYEQYFGPGTRLTVT.

This clonotype was seen many times. This sequence joins TRBV4-1 and TRBJ2-1; D is uncertain. CDR1 and CDR2 from the germline V gene are MGHRA and YSYEKL. Trimming took 3 bases from V and 7 from J, leaving 16 bases between them. The CDR3 is made up of 15 amino acids. Here the CDR3 reads CASSQNSAIRNEQFF. In DNA form, the CDR3 reads TGCGCCAGCAGCCAGAACAGCGCTATCAGGAATGAGCAGTTCTTC.

The chain is built from TRBV6-1 and TRBJ2-1; 7 nucleotides line up with TRBD2. Germline lookup yields CDR1 MNHNS and CDR2 SASEGT. This CDR3 is 15 amino acids long. V was clipped by 6 bases and J by 1 base; unmatched bases: 6. The CDR3 sequence: CASRLLAESYNEQFF. The DNA for the CDR3 is TGTGCCAGCAGGCTCCTAGCGGAATCCTACAATGAGCAGTTCTTC.

The rearrangement uses TRBV7-2 and TRBJ2-1; 11 positions agree with TRBD2. The trim removed 0 bases at V and 2 bases at J, leaving 6 bases unmatched. This CDR3 region has 18 residues. Germline CDR1 and CDR2: SGHTA and FQGNSA. Here the CDR3 reads CASSLAGLAGGAYNEQFF. The CDR3 DNA reads TGTGCCAGCAGCTTAGCTGGTCTAGCGGGGGGAGCCTACAATGAGCAGTTCTTC.

This clonotype was counted a few times. CDR3 residues: CASLEGLYNEQFF. For the CDR3, the DNA is TGTGCCAGCCTCGAGGGGCTCTACAATGAGCAGTTCTTC. The gene calls are TRBV18 and TRBJ2-1; tentatively, D is TRBD1 or TRBD2 (5 bases each). Trimming removed 8 bases at V and 3 bases at J, with 11 bases between. The CDR3 runs 13 residues. The germline V gene has CDR1 KGHSH and CDR2 LQKENI.

The J gene is TRBJ2-1, the V gene TRBV5-1; 9 bases agree with TRBD2. Germline loops: CDR1 SGHRS, CDR2 YFSETQ. The CDR3 spans 12 residues. V trimming: 7 bases; J trimming: 8 bases; junction bases outside the gene matches: 4. In DNA form, the CDR3 reads TGCGCCAGCGGACTAGCGAGGGATGAGCAGTTCTTC. This codes for CASGLARDEQFF.

This clonotype was recorded a few times. The V gene is TRBV20-1, the J gene TRBJ2-5; D is uncertain. CDR1 DFQATT and CDR2 SNEGSKA come from the germline V gene (reference sequence). The CDR3 has 12 amino acids. Trimming took off 6 bases at V and 2 bases at J, with 10 bases between the two ends. CDR3 sequence: CSATTHQETQYF. The CDR3, as DNA: TGCAGTGCCACCACACATCAAGAGACCCAGTACTTC.

The V call is TRBV12-3 or TRBV12-4, the J call TRBJ2-2; tentatively, D is TRBD1 (5 bases). V gave up 7 bases and J gave up 13 bases, with 16 bases separating them. The CDR3 has 12 residues. CDR3 region: CASNLFQGVLFF. DNA for the CDR3: TGTGCCAGCAACCTCTTCCAGGGCGTGCTGTTTTTT.

This clonotype was detected a few times. The chain combines TRBV10-3 with TRBJ2-7, with D tentatively TRBD2 (7 bases). CDR1 and CDR2 from the germline V gene are ENHRY and SYGVKD. V was trimmed by 4 bases and J by 3 bases, leaving 16 bases between them. The CDR3 covers 15 residues. CDR3 nucleotide sequence: TGTGCCATCAGTGGGGGGGGCAGGGACGTCTACGAGCAGTACTTC. Protein sequence: CAISGGGRDVYEQYF.

A few counts support this clonotype. This may come from a read error, since a much larger clone is one base off. This chain links TRBV5-1 with TRBJ2-1; 9 bases align to TRBD1. The CDR3 loop spans 16 amino acids. CDR1 is SGHRS and CDR2 is YFSETQ in the germline V gene. V shed 1 base and J 8 bases; nucleotides not matched to a gene: 10. The CDR3 protein is CASSLNGGDRVHEQFF. DNA of the CDR3: TGCGCCAGCAGCTTGAATGGGGGGGACAGGGTTCATGAGCAGTTCTTC.

The V call is TRBV12-3 or TRBV12-4, the J call TRBJ1-6, with D possibly TRBD1 on 5 matching bases. This CDR3 has 14 residues. The V end lost 3 bases, the J end lost 9 bases, and 12 bases lay between the germline ends. The CDR3, as DNA: TGTGCCAGCAGTTTTACAGGTGGGAGTTCACCCCTCCACTTT. This gives the protein CASSFTGGSSPLHF.

The V and J genes are TRBV20-1 and TRBJ2-3, with D perhaps TRBD1 (5 bases). V was shortened by 2 bases and J by 0 bases, with 9 bases between the two germline ends. The germline V gene has CDR1 DFQATT and CDR2 SNEGSKA (reference sequence). The CDR3 runs to 14 residues. The CDR3 nucleotides read TGCAGTGCTAGATCCCCAGGGAGCACAGATACGCAGTATTTT. It specifies CSARSPGSTDTQYF.

The chain links TRBV10-3 to TRBJ1-2, with D maybe TRBD1 (5 bases). The CDR3 is 14 amino acids. V was cut by 2 bases and J by 6 bases, with 13 bases left in between. Germline V CDR1 and CDR2: ENHRY, SYGVKD. CDR3 sequence (DNA): TGTGCCATCAGTGAGGACAGCTTCTCGGATGGCTACACCTTC. Amino acids: CAISEDSFSDGYTF.

This clonotype showed up just a few times. This chain connects TRBV29-1 to TRBJ2-3; weak D call: TRBD2 (5 bases). Germline-derived CDR1 and CDR2 are SQVTM and ANQGSEA. The CDR3 is 13 amino acids. Trimming stripped 6 bases from V and 2 bases from J, with 12 bases between. This chain's CDR3 is CSVVGGPTDTQYF. CDR3 nucleotides: TGCAGCGTCGTTGGCGGGCCCACAGATACGCAGTATTTT.

This chain links TRBV4-1 with TRBJ2-4, with D unclear. Germline lookup yields CDR1 MGHRA and CDR2 YSYEKL. The CDR3 is 13 residues long. Trimming left V 0 bases short and J 13 bases short, with 13 bases between. DNA of the CDR3: TGCGCCAGCAGCCAAGATGGACGGTACGGGCAGTACTTC. Its translation is CASSQDGRYGQYF.

This sequence joins TRBV24-1 and TRBJ1-5; no reliable D call. The V gene's germline CDR1 is KGHDR and CDR2 SFDVKD. The V and J ends lost 9 bases and 5 bases respectively, with 7 bases between them. The CDR3 covers 11 residues. CDR3 nucleotides: TGTGCCACCGGATATGATCAGCCCCAGCATTTT. It translates to CATGYDQPQHF.

This clonotype was observed a handful of times. The gene calls are TRBV21-1 and TRBJ1-2; the table's D call TRBD1 went unverified against the DNA. TRBV21-1 is shown as a pseudogene. CDR3 length equals 11 residues. CDR3 coding DNA: TGTGCCAGCAGCAAGGGGGATGGCTACACCTTC. Translating gives CASSKGDGYTF.

This sequence joins TRBV11-2 and TRBJ2-1; 14 bases match TRBD2. From germline, CDR1 is SGHAT and CDR2 FQNNGV. J lost 4 bases, V lost 2 bases, and 10 bases had no gene match. The CDR3 has 19 amino acids. CDR3 amino acids: CASSLRPSGLAGVYNEQFF. The DNA of the CDR3 is TGTGCCAGCAGCTTACGACCTTCGGGACTAGCGGGGGTTTACAATGAGCAGTTCTTC.

The chain recombines TRBV5-6 with TRBJ2-3; possibly TRBD2 for D (6 bases). V gave up 2 bases and J gave up 0 bases, with 10 bases separating them. CDR3 size: 15 residues. CDR1 is SGHDT and CDR2 is YYEEEE in the germline V gene. The CDR3 region has the DNA TGTGCCAGCAGCTTTCCCGGAGGGAGCACAGATACGCAGTATTTT. Its translation is CASSFPGGSTDTQYF.

This clonotype was seen more than once but under ten times. The rearrangement joins TRBV6-5 to TRBJ1-1; D unresolved. The germline gives CDR1 MNHEY, CDR2 SVGAGI. The CDR3 is made up of 13 amino acids. The ends were cut back, 3 bases at V and 8 bases at J, with 13 bases in the middle. CDR3 bases: TGTGCCAGCAGTTATGAACTCGGCACGGAAGCTTTCTTT. Translation: CASSYELGTEAFF.

J is TRBJ2-5 and V is TRBV7-8; 8 bases match TRBD2. From germline, CDR1 is SGHVS and CDR2 FQNEAQ. The CDR3 length is 14 residues. V lost 4 bases to trimming and J lost 4 bases; unmatched junction nucleotides: 5. This CDR3 reads CASSYGLARETQYF. The CDR3 DNA sequence: TGTGCCAGCAGCTACGGACTAGCCCGAGAGACCCAGTACTTC. The variable domain in full, with the rest retrieved from reference TRBV7-8 and TRBJ2-5, is GAGVSQSPRYKVAKRGQDVALRCDPISGHVSLFWYQQALGQGPEFLTYFQNEAQLDKSGLPSDRFFAERPEGSVSTLKIQRTQQEDSAVYLCASSYGLARETQYFGPGTRLLVL.

The chain recombines TRBV12-5 with TRBJ2-3; 9 nucleotides agree with TRBD2. This CDR3 contains 15 residues. Germline assignment: CDR1 LGHNT and CDR2 FRNRAP. Trimming removed 6 bases from V and 6 bases from J; junction bases left unmatched: 10. The CDR3 DNA reads as TGTGCTAGTGGCCGCGGGGGGGAACACACGGATACGCAGTATTTT. Amino acid sequence: CASGRGGEHTDTQYF.

The rearrangement links TRBV7-2 to TRBJ1-1; D is ambiguous. Germline assignment: CDR1 SGHTA and CDR2 FQGNSA. This CDR3 contains 14 residues. Trimming left V 8 bases short and J 0 bases short, with 13 bases between. The CDR3 loop reads CASWPGSLNTEAFF. In DNA, the CDR3 is TGTGCCAGCTGGCCGGGCTCACTGAACACTGAAGCTTTCTTT.

The chain couples TRBV5-1 to TRBJ1-4; D perhaps matches TRBD1 (6 bases). This CDR3 is 17 amino acids long. The V end was cut by 2 bases, the J end by 0 bases, with 14 bases between. Germline V gene sequence: CDR1 SGHRS, CDR2 YFSETQ. DNA of the CDR3: TGCGCCAGCAGCTTCAACAGGGCCTTCTCAACTAATGAAAAACTGTTTTTT. It codes for CASSFNRAFSTNEKLFF.

The genes are TRBV9 and TRBJ2-1; 8 bases are shared with TRBD2. In germline, CDR1 is SGDLS, CDR2 YYNGEE. The CDR3 sequence is 16 residues long. The ends lost 2 bases at V and 0 bases at J; junction bases unmatched: 4. The CDR3 DNA reads as TGTGCCAGCAGCGTGTATAGCGGGGACTCCTACAATGAGCAGTTCTTC. Its translation: CASSVYSGDSYNEQFF.